The entry that follows covers one T cell receptor (beta chain) sequence. The CDR3 extends over 13 amino acids. CDR1 is MNHEY, CDR2 SVGAGI, per germline. Trimming took 6 bases from V and 2 from J; bases not matched to a gene: 4. This entry is derived from a study of T cell changes during pregnancy in multiple sclerosis. Profiling relied on immunoSEQ multiplex PCR, and the TCRdb table lists in-frame clones only, not all of them. The sample comprises some 38,000 clones, approximately 90% of which are singletons, and 6% to 7.5% rests with the top ten. The starting material was CD8+ T cells from peripheral blood mononuclear cells, obtained in the third trimester of pregnancy. The V and J genes are TRBV6-5 and TRBJ2-7, with TRBD2 matching over 7 bases. The receptor comes from a female donor with multiple sclerosis, enrolled in a pregnancy study. The CDR3 DNA is TGTGCCAGCAGAGAGCGGGGCGCCTACGAGCAGTACTTC. Encoded protein: CASRERGAYEQYF.